This T cell receptor beta chain was identified during a study of blood T cell repertoires in COVID-19. In the study's own analysis: Amplified reference gene primers provided the basis for estimating nucleated cell counts. Generated by immunoSEQ multiplex PCR, the TCRdb table keeps only in-frame clones and is missing some. Clone size and the V and J calls come from that table; the DNA yielded D and trimming. Among around 250,000 clones listed, more than 75% were seen once. V lost 5 bases and J lost 0; bases outside the gene matches: 4. Germline values: CDR1 SGHVS, CDR2 FNYEAQ. This CDR3 spans 15 amino acids.

The TCR was taken from a woman at least 80 years old with COVID-19, enrolled during active disease. This sequence joins TRBV7-6 and TRBJ1-3, with 7 bases lining up with TRBD1. Source material: peripheral blood. The CDR3 loop is CASSAGGDSGNTIYF. The CDR3 coding sequence is TGTGCCAGCAGCGCAGGGGGTGACTCTGGAAACACCATATATTTT. The full variable domain, rest sourced from reference TRBV7-6 and TRBJ1-3, is GAGVSQSPRYKVTKRGQDVALRCDPISGHVSLYWYRQALGQGPEFLTYFNYEAQQDKSGLPNDRFSAERPEGSISTLTIQRTEQRDSAMYRCASSAGGDSGNTIYFGEGSWLTVV.